These 21 T cell receptor beta chains were sequenced from one sample in a study of blood T cell repertoires in COVID-19. Libraries were prepared by immunoSEQ multiplex PCR; TCRdb keeps only in-frame clonotypes and omits some of them. The sample includes around 77,000 clones, about 76% seen only once; the top ten take 25% to 30%. Sequencing was carried out using peripheral blood. The receptors were gathered from an elderly woman with active or convalescent COVID-19.

This clone has just a few counts. This chain connects TRBV5-6 to TRBJ1-4; 9 bases align to TRBD1. The junction had 6 bases not matched to a gene; V was cut back by 4 bases and J by 11 bases. Germline V lookup: CDR1 SGHDT, CDR2 YYEEEE. The CDR3 sequence is 13 residues long. The CDR3 protein is CASSTGTGWKLFF. The CDR3 nucleotides are TGTGCCAGCAGCACTGGGACAGGGTGGAAACTGTTTTTT.

The chain couples TRBV2 to TRBJ1-1; 9 bases fit TRBD1. This CDR3 comprises 14 residues. Germline V gene sequence: CDR1 SNHLY, CDR2 FYNNEI. The V segment lost 7 bases and the J segment 1 base; nucleotides outside the gene matches: 4. This CDR3 reads CASNRDRENTEAFF. The DNA of the CDR3 is TGTGCCAGCAACCGGGACAGGGAGAACACTGAAGCTTTCTTT.

This rearrangement joins TRBV5-1 to TRBJ2-7; a possible D gene is TRBD1 (6 bases). The germline V gene encodes CDR1 SGHRS and CDR2 YFSETQ. The CDR3 sequence is 15 residues long. Trimming cost V 1 base and J 3 bases, with 14 bases left between them. CDR3 in DNA: TGCGCCAGCAGCTTGCGTTGGGGGACATACTACGAGCAGTACTTC. Its translation: CASSLRWGTYYEQYF.

This clone was detected a few times. The V call is TRBV23-1, the J call TRBJ2-7; 10 nucleotides align to TRBD1. TRBV23-1 qualifies as an ORF whose function is uncertain. The ends lost 7 bases at V and 4 bases at J; junction bases unmatched: 13. The CDR3 consists of 16 residues. This CDR3 reads CASIDKGDRGSYEQYF. The CDR3 region has the DNA TGCGCCAGCATCGACAAGGGGGACAGGGGTAGTTACGAGCAGTACTTC.

The chain couples TRBV10-1 to TRBJ2-2; TRBD1 aligns across 8 bases. Unmatched junction bases numbered 10, after V lost 9 bases and J lost 4 bases. CDR1 is WNHNN, CDR2 SYGVQD, per germline (reference sequence). The CDR3 extends over 15 amino acids. The CDR3: CASPGQGPTTGELFF. In DNA, the CDR3 is TGCGCCAGTCCTGGACAGGGCCCGACCACCGGGGAGCTGTTTTTT.

V is TRBV13 and J is TRBJ2-3; 7 nucleotides align to TRBD2. CDR3 length: 17 residues. The V gene's germline CDR1 is PRHDT and CDR2 FYEKMQ (reference sequence). After removal of 0 bases from V and 4 bases from J, the junction contained 10 bases not matched to a gene. The CDR3 spells CASSLGSSGVRADTQYF. DNA for the CDR3: TGTGCCAGCAGCTTAGGCTCCAGCGGGGTAAGGGCAGATACGCAGTATTTT.

The rearrangement uses TRBV4-1 and TRBJ2-7; 9 positions agree with TRBD1. V was clipped by 2 bases and J by 1 base; unmatched bases: 6. The CDR3 has 16 amino acids. Per germline, CDR1 MGHRA and CDR2 YSYEKL. The CDR3 spells CASSQIPTGGSYEQYF. The CDR3 DNA follows: TGCGCCAGCAGCCAAATTCCGACAGGGGGTTCCTACGAGCAGTACTTC.

In this sample, this clone turned up once. J is TRBJ2-3 and V is TRBV7-3, with 12 bases matching TRBD2. Trimming took 3 bases from V and 1 from J; bases not matched to a gene: 2. There are 16 residues in the CDR3. In germline, CDR1 is SGHTA, CDR2 FQGTGA. CDR3 DNA: TGTGCCAGCAGCTTGACTAGCGGGGGAGGCACAGATACGCAGTATTTT. It encodes CASSLTSGGGTDTQYF. The whole variable domain, filled in from reference TRBV7-3 and TRBJ2-3, reads GAGVSQTPSNKVTEKGKYVELRCDPISGHTALYWYRQSLGQGPEFLIYFQGTGAADDSGLPNDRFFAVRPEGSVSTLKIQRTERGDSAVYLCASSLTSGGGTDTQYFGPGTRLTVL.

This clone has a count of ten or more. The genes are TRBV27 and TRBJ2-2; TRBD1 matches 8 bases. Germline V lookup: CDR1 MNHEY, CDR2 SMNVEV (reference sequence). The CDR3 loop spans 16 amino acids. V was pared by 3 bases and J by 1 base, with 4 bases of the junction left unmatched. The CDR3 sequence: CASSLRGTGNTGELFF. The CDR3 DNA follows: TGTGCCAGCAGTTTGAGGGGGACAGGGAACACCGGGGAGCTGTTTTTT.

The V gene is TRBV4-3, the J gene TRBJ1-6; perhaps TRBD1 as D (5 bases). The CDR3 loop spans 19 amino acids. Deletions cut 0 bases from V and 4 bases from J, with 19 bases between. Germline V CDR1 and CDR2: LGHNA, YSLEER. This CDR3 reads CASSQETGGASHYNSPLHF. The CDR3 region has the DNA TGCGCCAGCAGCCAAGAAACCGGGGGAGCGTCCCATTATAATTCACCCCTCCACTTT.

V is TRBV28 and J is TRBJ2-7; D perhaps matches TRBD2 (5 bases). Trimming cost V 3 bases and J 2 bases, with 14 bases left between them. CDR3 length equals 15 residues. Germline-derived CDR1 and CDR2 are MDHEN and SYDVKM. CDR3 sequence (DNA): TGTGCCAGCAGTTTCCTGTCCCGGGGTACCTACGAGCAGTACTTC. Its protein is CASSFLSRGTYEQYF. Together with reference TRBV28 and TRBJ2-7, the CDR3 gives the full variable domain: DVKVTQSSRYLVKRTGEKVFLECVQDMDHENMFWYRQDPGLGLRLIYFSYDVKMKEKGDIPEGYSVSREKKERFSLILESASTNQTSMYLCASSFLSRGTYEQYFGPGTRLTVT.

This chain links TRBV9 with TRBJ1-2; 7 bases match TRBD1. In germline, CDR1 is SGDLS, CDR2 YYNGEE. Trimming cost V 0 bases and J 4 bases; bases outside gene matches: 0. The CDR3 consists of 13 residues. In DNA, the CDR3 is TGTGCCAGCAGCGTAGCAGGGGGCTATGGCTACACCTTC. Translation gives CASSVAGGYGYTF.

This chain joins TRBV30 and TRBJ1-2, with 8 bases lining up with TRBD1. J gave up 5 bases and V 3 bases, and 11 bases lay outside the gene matches. From germline, CDR1 is GTSNPN and CDR2 SVGIG (reference sequence). CDR3 length equals 15 residues. The CDR3 reads CAWSARTGYGYGYTF. CDR3 in DNA: TGTGCCTGGAGCGCGAGGACAGGGTACGGGTATGGCTACACCTTC.

This clone was found once. The chain carries TRBV3-1 (or the pseudogene TRBV3-2) and TRBJ1-4; 7 positions match TRBD1. CDR1 is LGHDT and CDR2 is YNNKEL in the germline V gene (reference sequence). CDR3 length: 17 residues. Losses at the gene ends were 0 bases for V and 4 bases for J; bases not matched to a gene: 8. The DNA for the CDR3 is TGTGCCAGCAGCCAAGAAGATTGGGACAGAAATAATGAAAAACTGTTTTTT. Its translation: CASSQEDWDRNNEKLFF.

V usage is TRBV10-3 and J usage is TRBJ2-1; TRBD2 matches at 7 bases. The CDR3 spans 15 residues. The trim removed 4 bases at V and 7 bases at J, leaving 10 bases unmatched. Germline values: CDR1 ENHRY, CDR2 SYGVKD. CDR3 sequence (DNA): TGTGCCATCAGTGGGGAGGGTCTAGCATATAATGAGCAGTTCTTC. Translated, it gives CAISGEGLAYNEQFF.

The genes are TRBV19 and TRBJ2-5; 12 bases align to TRBD1. The germline V gene has CDR1 LNHDA and CDR2 SQIVND (reference sequence). The CDR3 runs 16 residues. V trimming: 1 base; J trimming: 4 bases; junction bases outside the gene matches: 4. The CDR3: CASSIGGTGGRETQYF. The CDR3 region has the DNA TGTGCCAGTAGTATAGGAGGGACAGGGGGCCGAGAGACCCAGTACTTC.

The chain joins TRBV2 to TRBJ2-4, with 11 bases lining up with TRBD2. The V gene end was trimmed by 8 bases and the J gene end by 3 bases; junction bases not matched to a gene: 15. Germline V gene data show CDR1 as SNHLY and CDR2 as FYNNEI. The length of the CDR3 is 18 residues. CDR3 amino acids: CASLSLAGGRLGKNIQYF. CDR3 DNA sequence: TGTGCCAGCCTCTCCCTAGCGGGGGGCCGTTTGGGCAAAAACATTCAGTACTTC.

The J gene is TRBJ1-2, the V gene TRBV24-1; 7 nucleotides agree with TRBD1. V lost 4 bases to trimming and J lost 1 base; unmatched junction nucleotides: 8. Germline CDR1 is KGHDR and CDR2 is SFDVKD. CDR3 length: 16 residues. This chain's CDR3 is CATSEGDSAYNYGYTF. The CDR3 coding sequence is TGTGCCACCAGTGAGGGGGACAGTGCATATAACTATGGCTACACCTTC.

This clone was seen just once. The chain links TRBV6-2 or TRBV6-3 to TRBJ1-2; D call uncertain. This CDR3 is 15 amino acids long. Germline values: CDR1 MNHEY, CDR2 SVGEGT. V lost 2 bases, J lost 0 bases, and 10 bases lay in between. The CDR3 loop reads CASSYGGFPNYGYTF. CDR3 DNA sequence: TGTGCCAGCAGTTACGGCGGATTTCCTAACTATGGCTACACCTTC.

J is TRBJ2-2 and V is TRBV28; TRBD1 aligns across 8 bases. The germline CDR1 and CDR2 sequences are MDHEN and SYDVKM. This CDR3 region has 17 residues. With 4 bases clipped from V and 5 bases from J, the junction kept 12 bases outside the gene matches. DNA of the CDR3: TGTGCCAGCAGTTACCCCGACAGGGGATTAGTAACCGGGGAGCTGTTTTTT. Encoded protein: CASSYPDRGLVTGELFF.

The genes are TRBV30 and TRBJ2-3; the match to TRBD1 covers 9 bases. The V gene end was trimmed by 5 bases and the J gene end by 5 bases; junction bases not matched to a gene: 11. CDR3 length: 15 amino acids. CDR1 is GTSNPN and CDR2 is SVGIG in the germline V gene (reference sequence). The CDR3 region has the DNA TGTGCCTGGGGGGGAAGACAGGGGGTTCTAGATACGCAGTATTTT. Translation gives CAWGGRQGVLDTQYF.